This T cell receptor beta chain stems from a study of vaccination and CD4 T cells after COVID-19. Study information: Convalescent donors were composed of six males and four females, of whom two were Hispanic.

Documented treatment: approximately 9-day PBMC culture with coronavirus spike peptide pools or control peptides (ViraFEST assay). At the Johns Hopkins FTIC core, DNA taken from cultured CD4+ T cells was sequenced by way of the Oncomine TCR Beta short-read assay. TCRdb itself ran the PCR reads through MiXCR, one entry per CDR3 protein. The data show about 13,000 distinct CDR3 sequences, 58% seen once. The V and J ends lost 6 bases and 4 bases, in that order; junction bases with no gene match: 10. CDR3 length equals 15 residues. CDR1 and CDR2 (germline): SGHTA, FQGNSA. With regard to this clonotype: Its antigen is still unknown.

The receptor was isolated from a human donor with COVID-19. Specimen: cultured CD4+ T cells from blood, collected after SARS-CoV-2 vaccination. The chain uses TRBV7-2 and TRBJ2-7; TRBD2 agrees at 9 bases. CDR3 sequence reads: CASSRPGAGGYEQYF. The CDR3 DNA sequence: TGTGCCAGCAGTCGCCCGGGGGCGGGGGGGTACGAGCAGTACTTC.